This T cell receptor beta chain was recovered during a study of shared clonotypes between healthy human individuals. Study-wide context: Each donor's CD4 naive and CD4 memory cells filled three plates apiece, CD8 naive two, and CD8 memory one.

Regarding this clone: Its specificity is unknown.

Naive CD8 populations comprised CD45RO-negative cells positively selected for CCR7, excluding terminally differentiated effector memory CD45RA+ cells. Every donor was a Caucasian adult from Nashville, Tennessee. V gave up 7 bases and J gave up 0 bases, with 13 bases separating them. The germline gives CDR1 SQVTM, CDR2 ANQGSEA. The CDR3 runs to 14 residues. The protocol was immunoSEQ multiplex PCR, while the TCRdb copy is restricted to in-frame clones and leaves out a portion. The table has some 2.1 million clones, about 95% seen once. Points from the study as a whole: Researchers sampled blood only, noting tissue repertoires likely differ.

The sequenced material came from naive CD8+ T cells sorted from blood. V usage is TRBV29-1 and J usage is TRBJ2-1, with D possibly matching TRBD2 (5 bases). The TCR sequence derives from a man younger than 30 in good health. CDR3 sequence (DNA): TGCAGCGCTTCCGCTGGGAGCTCCTACAATGAGCAGTTCTTC. This codes for CSASAGSSYNEQFF.